This TCR beta chain was retrieved from a study of T cell responses to AZD1222 COVID-19 vaccine. Germline CDR1 and CDR2: SGDLS and YYNGEE. V was trimmed by 3 bases and J by 0 bases, leaving 3 bases between them. This CDR3 has 13 residues. Using immunoSEQ multiplex PCR, the repertoire was profiled, and TCRdb retains in-frame clones only, with some absent. The table lists 100,000 to 150,000 clones, approximately 85% of them singletons. The source is an adult who received the AZD1222 COVID-19 vaccine. The gene calls are TRBV9 and TRBJ2-2; D not resolved. The source was peripheral blood, collected 28 days after the second AZD1222 dose. The CDR3, as DNA: TGTGCCAGCAGCGCAACGAACACCGGGGAGCTGTTTTTT. Protein product: CASSATNTGELFF.